These 4 T cell receptor beta chains came from one sample sequenced in a study of blood T cell repertoires in COVID-19. Generated by immunoSEQ multiplex PCR, the TCRdb table keeps only in-frame clones and is missing some. The sample lists fewer than 200,000 clones, around 83% occurring once. Sequenced: PBMCs or T cells enriched from blood (not recorded which). These receptors were collected from a woman between 40 and 55 years old in a cohort exposed to, infected with or recovered from COVID-19 (not recorded which).

V and J are TRBV29-1 and TRBJ1-3; a possible D gene is TRBD1 (5 bases). The germline V gene has CDR1 SQVTM and CDR2 ANQGSEA. Trimming stripped 2 bases from V and 2 bases from J, with 16 bases between. The CDR3 sequence is 16 residues long. The CDR3 DNA reads TGCAGCGTTGAAAGGGGCGGGAGGGTGCCTGGAAACACCATATATTTT. This codes for CSVERGGRVPGNTIYF.

The chain carries TRBV5-1 and TRBJ2-5; perhaps TRBD1 as D (6 bases). The CDR3 has 15 amino acids. CDR1 SGHRS and CDR2 YFSETQ come from the germline V gene. V shed 0 bases and J shed 2 bases, with 11 bases lying between them. In nucleotides, the CDR3 is TGCGCCAGCAGCTTGGCCGGGACACCTCAAGAGACCCAGTACTTC. As protein: CASSLAGTPQETQYF.

The chain is built from TRBV9 and TRBJ1-2; D unresolved. The CDR3 consists of 16 residues. V lost 0 bases to trimming and J lost 4 bases, with 16 bases between them. Germline lookup yields CDR1 SGDLS and CDR2 YYNGEE. CDR3 DNA: TGTGCCAGCAGCGTAGGTGGAGGGTTGGGTGGCTATGGCTACACCTTC. This codes for CASSVGGGLGGYGYTF.

This CDR3 reads CASSWTSGVYNEQFF. The CDR3 coding sequence is TGTGCCAGCAGCTGGACTAGCGGGGTTTACAATGAGCAGTTCTTC. The chain recombines TRBV11-2 with TRBJ2-1; 12 nucleotides agree with TRBD2. The CDR3 has 15 residues. Trimming removed 4 bases from V and 4 bases from J; junction bases left unmatched: 2. Germline V gives CDR1 SGHAT, CDR2 FQNNGV.